Listed here are 20 T cell receptor beta chains from one sample, sequenced in a study of T cell repertoires in cytomegalovirus infection. TCRdb passed the reads through MiXCR, listing each CDR3 protein once. This table holds 400,000 or so distinct CDR3 sequences, about a sixth found once. Sequenced material: PBMCs. Every receptor here comes from a human donor in good health (CMV status not recorded). Some clones in this sample may be carry-over from other donors' samples.

This clonotype was recorded at least ten times. The chain is built from TRBV7-9 and TRBJ1-1; a possible D gene is TRBD1 (5 bases). There are 14 residues in the CDR3. The V gene lost 1 base and the J gene lost 3 bases, with 9 bases spanning the gap. Germline V gene sequence: CDR1 SEHNR, CDR2 FQNEAQ (reference sequence). CDR3 nucleotides: TGTGCCAGCAGCTTAGAGTCAGGGTACACTGAAGCTTTCTTT. This encodes CASSLESGYTEAFF.

This clonotype has ten or more counts. DNA for the CDR3: TGTGCCAGCAGCGGGCGGGAGAACCCAGATACGCAGTATTTT. Translation gives CASSGRENPDTQYF. The chain uses TRBV7-2 and TRBJ2-3; 7 bases align to TRBD2. The V gene's germline CDR1 is SGHTA and CDR2 FQGNSA. The length of the CDR3 is 14 residues. The V segment lost 5 bases and the J segment 4 bases; nucleotides outside the gene matches: 6.

CDR3 bases: TGTGCCAGCAGCACCGGGACAGGGGGGAGCACAGATACGCAGTATTTT. Its translation is CASSTGTGGSTDTQYF. J is TRBJ2-3 and V is TRBV7-2, with 11 bases identical to TRBD1. This CDR3 spans 16 amino acids. Looked up from germline, CDR1 is SGHTA and CDR2 is FQGNSA. The V segment lost 5 bases and the J segment 0 bases; nucleotides outside the gene matches: 4.

The V call is TRBV7-2, the J call TRBJ1-2; 7 bases agree with TRBD1. The trim removed 5 bases at V and 3 bases at J, leaving 9 bases unmatched. Germline CDR1 and CDR2: SGHTA and FQGNSA. CDR3 length: 15 residues. The CDR3 is CASSHVGTGDYGYTF. The CDR3 coding sequence is TGTGCCAGCAGCCACGTGGGTACAGGGGACTATGGCTACACCTTC. Full variable domain (remainder filled in from reference TRBV7-2 and TRBJ1-2): GAGVSQSPSNKVTEKGKDVELRCDPISGHTALYWYRQSLGQGLEFLIYFQGNSAPDKSGLPSDRFSAERTGGSVSTLTIQRTQQEDSAVYLCASSHVGTGDYGYTFGSGTRLTVV.

The CDR3 here is CASSFEGGGDEAFF. The CDR3 region has the DNA TGTGCCAGCAGCTTCGAGGGGGGCGGGGATGAAGCTTTCTTT. The gene calls are TRBV7-9 and TRBJ1-1, with D perhaps matching TRBD1 (6 bases). The CDR3 has 14 amino acids. The V end was cut by 3 bases, the J end by 7 bases, with 15 bases between. The V gene's germline CDR1 is SEHNR and CDR2 FQNEAQ (reference sequence).

In this sample, this clonotype turned up many times. The chain joins TRBV4-2 to TRBJ2-1, with 14 bases identical to TRBD2. This CDR3 contains 17 residues. Germline V gene sequence: CDR1 LGHNA, CDR2 YNFKEQ. Trimming cost V 5 bases and J 4 bases; bases outside gene matches: 7. CDR3 sequence reads: CASSAGTSGSQYNEQFF. DNA of the CDR3: TGTGCCAGCAGCGCCGGGACTAGCGGGAGCCAGTACAATGAGCAGTTCTTC.

This clonotype came up a few times. The germline gene is not matched at one end of the junction; a read error may be the cause. J is TRBJ2-5 and V is TRBV20-1; no firm D call. Germline CDR1 reads DFQATT; CDR2 reads SNEGSKA (reference sequence). The CDR3 is 13 amino acids. This chain's CDR3 is CRARPAGQETQYF. Written as DNA, the CDR3 is TGCAGGGCTAGACCGGCAGGCCAAGAGACCCAGTACTTC.

This sequence joins TRBV6-6 and TRBJ2-1, with D perhaps TRBD2 (6 bases). CDR1 and CDR2 (germline): MNHNY, SVGAGI (reference sequence). V dropped 5 bases and J dropped 3 bases, with 14 bases sitting between them. The CDR3 runs 15 residues. The DNA for the CDR3 is TGTGCCAGCAGTGTTAGCGGTGCATACTACAATGAGCAGTTCTTC. Amino acid sequence: CASSVSGAYYNEQFF.

The J gene is TRBJ2-2, the V gene TRBV20-1; the D gene is possibly TRBD2 (5 bases). The V gene's germline CDR1 is DFQATT and CDR2 SNEGSKA (reference sequence). CDR3 size: 15 residues. Trimming removed 0 bases from V and 5 bases from J, with 13 bases in between. The CDR3 DNA reads as TGCAGTGCTAGAGAGGCGACCCCGGGGACCGGGGAGCTGTTTTTT. Amino acids: CSAREATPGTGELFF.

As to this clonotype: This may be a read error, as it is one base from a much larger clone. The chain has TRBV7-2 and TRBJ2-6; D gene unclear. Looked up from germline, CDR1 is SGHTA and CDR2 is FQGNSA. This CDR3 is built from 17 residues. The V and J ends lost 3 bases and 1 base respectively, with 13 bases between them. The CDR3 sequence: CASSLALRASGANVLTF. The CDR3 nucleotides are TGTGCCAGCAGCTTGGCCCTACGGGCGTCTGGGGCCAACGTCCTGACTTTC.

The chain is built from TRBV20-1 and TRBJ2-1, with D possibly TRBD1 on 6 matching bases. The CDR3 runs to 16 residues. V shed 0 bases and J shed 0 bases, with 12 bases lying between them. Germline V CDR1 and CDR2: DFQATT, SNEGSKA (reference sequence). The CDR3 sequence: CSARDLGGSSYNEQFF. In nucleotides, the CDR3 is TGCAGTGCTAGAGATCTAGGGGGTAGCTCCTACAATGAGCAGTTCTTC.

This clonotype was seen more than once but under ten times. This chain connects TRBV7-2 to TRBJ2-5; tentative D call: TRBD2 (5 bases). Germline V gene lookup returns CDR1 SGHTA and CDR2 FQGNSA. With 7 bases removed from V and 1 base from J, the gap between germline ends came to 10 bases. The CDR3 extends over 13 amino acids. Written as DNA, the CDR3 is TGTGCCAGCACCCGGACTCGCCAAGAGACCCAGTACTTC. It is translated as CASTRTRQETQYF.

This clonotype was seen at least ten times. The V and J genes are TRBV7-8 and TRBJ2-1; the D gene could be TRBD1 or TRBD2 (5 bases each). CDR1 is SGHVS and CDR2 is FQNEAQ in the germline V gene. With 5 bases removed from V and 7 bases from J, the gap between germline ends came to 9 bases. This CDR3 is built from 12 residues. The CDR3 loop reads CASSGDGNEQFF. Written as DNA, the CDR3 is TGTGCCAGCAGCGGGGACGGGAATGAGCAGTTCTTC.

This clonotype has a count of ten or more. The genes are TRBV5-5 and TRBJ1-1; TRBD1 is a possible D gene (5 bases). The CDR3 contains 15 residues. Germline V lookup: CDR1 SGHKS, CDR2 YYEKEE (reference sequence). The germline V and J ends were trimmed by 0 bases and 0 bases, with 9 bases remaining between them. The CDR3 is CASSLDGALNTEAFF. The CDR3 nucleotides are TGTGCCAGCAGCTTGGATGGGGCATTGAACACTGAAGCTTTCTTT.

In its sample, this clonotype was seen many times. V gene TRBV7-8 combines with J gene TRBJ1-4; D call uncertain. The CDR3 covers 15 residues. Germline V gene sequence: CDR1 SGHVS, CDR2 FQNEAQ. The V and J ends lost 5 bases and 0 bases respectively, with 10 bases between them. The CDR3 nucleotides are TGTGCCAGCAGCCTGGACCTTGCAACTAATGAAAAACTGTTTTTT. This codes for CASSLDLATNEKLFF.

This clonotype was seen a handful of times. The V call is TRBV7-9, the J call TRBJ2-7, with a weak D call TRBD1 (5 bases). Germline-derived CDR1 and CDR2 are SEHNR and FQNEAQ (reference sequence). V shed 8 bases and J shed 7 bases, with 15 bases lying between them. The CDR3 runs to 12 residues. CDR3 region: CASGYHSGEQYF. The CDR3 nucleotides read TGTGCCAGCGGTTATCACTCAGGGGAGCAGTACTTC.

V is TRBV19 and J is TRBJ2-3; D remains unclear. This CDR3 comprises 14 residues. CDR1 is LNHDA and CDR2 is SQIVND in the germline V gene (reference sequence). V was pared by 9 bases and J by 4 bases, with 17 bases between. The CDR3 sequence: CASLEGPAADTQYF. In DNA, the CDR3 is TGTGCCAGCCTGGAAGGACCCGCGGCAGATACGCAGTATTTT.

The V and J genes are TRBV2 and TRBJ1-6, with D unclear. Trimming removed 7 bases from V and 13 bases from J, with 14 bases in between. Germline V gene lookup returns CDR1 SNHLY and CDR2 FYNNEI. This CDR3 is 12 amino acids long. CDR3 DNA: TGTGCCAGCAATGCAGCCCTTGCCCCCCTCCACTTT. Its protein is CASNAALAPLHF.

This clonotype was seen only a few times. This chain links TRBV7-6 with TRBJ2-5, with a tentative D call TRBD1 (6 bases). The CDR3 has 14 amino acids. V was clipped by 2 bases and J by 7 bases, with 14 bases between them. Germline assignment: CDR1 SGHVS and CDR2 FNYEAQ. CDR3 loop: CASSLQQGVGTQYF. The CDR3 DNA is TGTGCCAGCAGCTTACAACAGGGTGTGGGGACCCAGTACTTC.

The table lists this clonotype with a few counts. This chain uses TRBV14 with TRBJ1-2; D not certain. Per germline, CDR1 SGHDN and CDR2 FVKESK. Trimming stripped 3 bases from V and 4 bases from J, with 6 bases between. This CDR3 is built from 12 residues. This CDR3 reads CASSHGFYGYTF. The DNA for the CDR3 is TGTGCCAGCAGCCACGGATTCTATGGCTACACCTTC.